These T cell receptor beta chains were read from a single sample in a study of blood T cell repertoires in COVID-19. Data came from immunoSEQ multiplex PCR; TCRdb stores just in-frame clones and leaves some out. This sample has 150,000 to 200,000 clones; roughly 86% occur once, and the top ten carry approximately 0.5%. The sample was peripheral blood. The receptor source for this set is a man aged 60-69 years with COVID-19, enrolled during active disease. Both conserved end residues are part of each CDR3. The D gene is left open where the match is weak. The size entry is marked missing in some rows and otherwise reads once, few, many or a size class.

j_gene,abundance,v_gene,d_gene,CDR3aa,CDR3nt
TRBJ2-2,NA,TRBV29-1,NA,CSVVEATGELFF,TGCAGCGTTGTTGAGGCTACCGGGGAGCTGTTTTTT
TRBJ2-5,NA,TRBV5-4,TRBD1,CASRFRQGAGETQYF,TGTGCCAGCAGATTTAGACAGGGGGCAGGGGAGACCCAGTACTTC
TRBJ2-1,NA,TRBV25-1,NA,CASSEYGDYNEQFF,TGTGCCAGCAGTGAATACGGAGATTACAATGAGCAGTTCTTC
TRBJ1-6,NA,TRBV6-1,TRBD1,CASSERRGLSSPLHF,TGTGCCAGCAGTGAACGTAGGGGGCTATCTTCACCCCTCCACTTT
TRBJ1-5,NA,TRBV6-1,NA,CASSDLKTESSNQPQHF,TGTGCCAGCAGTGACTTAAAGACAGAAAGTAGCAATCAGCCCCAGCATTTT
TRBJ1-2,NA,TRBV28,NA,CASSLIQDGYTF,TGTGCCAGCAGTTTGATTCAGGATGGCTACACCTTC
TRBJ1-1,NA,TRBV19,TRBD1,CASSPRPGQGGGGNTEAFF,TGTGCCAGTAGTCCCCGGCCGGGACAGGGGGGAGGAGGGAACACTGAAGCTTTCTTT
TRBJ1-4,NA,TRBV27,NA,CASRNLNDATNEKLFF,TGTGCCAGCAGAAACTTAAACGATGCAACTAATGAAAAACTGTTTTTT
TRBJ2-7,NA,TRBV30,TRBD2,CAWTVPSGSGSYEQYF,TGTGCCTGGACCGTGCCAAGCGGGAGTGGATCCTACGAGCAGTACTTC
TRBJ1-2,once,TRBV24-1,NA,CATSDLSPNGYTF,TGTGCCACCAGTGATTTGAGCCCCAATGGCTACACCTTC
TRBJ2-6,NA,TRBV21-1,NA,CASSKTGNRSGANVLTF,TGTGCCAGCAGCAAAACAGGGAACAGGTCTGGGGCCAACGTCCTGACTTTC
TRBJ1-4,NA,TRBV7-9,NA,CASSLGTMDEKLFF,TGTGCCAGCAGCTTAGGGACAATGGATGAAAAACTGTTTTTT
TRBJ1-2,NA,TRBV18,NA,CASSPAEQGYGYTF,TGTGCCAGCTCACCGGCGGAGCAGGGCTATGGCTACACCTTC
TRBJ1-3,NA,TRBV19,NA,CASSNREYGNTIYF,TGTGCCAGTAGTAACAGGGAGTACGGAAACACCATATATTTT